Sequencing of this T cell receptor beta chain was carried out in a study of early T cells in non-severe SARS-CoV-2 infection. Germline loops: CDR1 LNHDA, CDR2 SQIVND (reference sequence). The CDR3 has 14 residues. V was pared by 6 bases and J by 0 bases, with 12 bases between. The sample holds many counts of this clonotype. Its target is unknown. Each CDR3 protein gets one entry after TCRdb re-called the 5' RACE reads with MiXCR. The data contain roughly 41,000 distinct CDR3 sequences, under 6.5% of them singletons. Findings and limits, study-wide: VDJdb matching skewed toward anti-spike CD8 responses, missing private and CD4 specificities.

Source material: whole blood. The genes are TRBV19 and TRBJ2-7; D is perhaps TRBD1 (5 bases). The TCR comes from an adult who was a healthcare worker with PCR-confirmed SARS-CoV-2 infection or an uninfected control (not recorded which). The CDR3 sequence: CASRPGPSSYEQYF. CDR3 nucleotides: TGTGCCAGTAGGCCAGGGCCGAGCTCCTACGAGCAGTACTTC.